This T cell receptor beta chain was sequenced for a study of graft-versus-host responses after intestinal transplantation. Study summary: Tacrolimus plus steroids were given to all recipients for approximately three years, preceded by anti-thymocyte globulin induction.

Study-wide points: Association was observed between peak circulating GvH clone levels and early post-transplant HvG declines.

Germline V gene sequence: CDR1 ENHRY, CDR2 SYGVKD. Unmatched junction bases numbered 9, after V lost 7 bases and J lost 7 bases. This CDR3 region has 13 residues. The repertoire was sequenced with immunoSEQ multiplex PCR; TCRdb's copy has only in-frame clones and lacks some. The data show about 82,000 clones, 91% seen once. About this clone itself: As yet, its antigen is unknown.

The clonotype comes from a human donor who received an intestinal transplant. The gene calls are TRBV10-3 and TRBJ2-7; 8 nucleotides match TRBD2. The material was unstimulated CD4+ T cells sorted from spleen or lymph node cells, obtained before intestinal transplant. In DNA, the CDR3 is TGTGCCATCACCGTCGGGGGGGCGGGGGAGCAGTACTTC. Its protein is CAITVGGAGEQYF.